A selection of T cell receptor beta chains follows, all from one sample in a study of tumor T cells in aggressive B-cell lymphoma. The table came from immunoSEQ multiplex PCR; TCRdb's copy has only in-frame clones and leaves some out. Of a few thousand clones in the sample, roughly 88% were seen once. Source material: tumor tissue. The receptors derive from an adult with diffuse large B cell lymphoma. The CDR3 runs from the conserved cysteine through the conserved F or W. Each record gives: CDR3 DNA, CDR3 protein, V gene, clone size, J gene, D gene. The D gene is left open where the match is weak. Some rows mark clone size as missing; the rest say once, few, many or name a class of expanded clone.

TGTGCCAGCTCAGCCGACAGGGGCAATGAGCAGTTCTTC CASSADRGNEQFF TRBV18 NA TRBJ2-1 TRBD1
TGCAGCTCCGGGTCGGCAGATACGCAGTATTTT CSSGSADTQYF TRBV29-1 NA TRBJ2-3 NA
TGTGCCAGCAGCCCCCATCCGAGAGGGACATTCTATGGCTACACCTTC CASSPHPRGTFYGYTF TRBV5-4 NA TRBJ1-2 NA
TGTGCCAGCGTACTAGCGGGGGTGCTCTCCTACAATGAGCAGTTCTTC CASVLAGVLSYNEQFF TRBV7-9 NA TRBJ2-1 TRBD2
TGCGCCAGCCGACTAGCGGGGGGTCCCACCGGGGAGCTGTTTTTT CASRLAGGPTGELFF TRBV5-1 NA TRBJ2-2 TRBD2
TGTGCCAGCAGCTTCAACAGGGGCGGGAACTATGGCTACACCTTC CASSFNRGGNYGYTF TRBV9 NA TRBJ1-2 TRBD1
TGTGCCAGTAGTATAACTAGCCAAGATACGCAGTATTTT CASSITSQDTQYF TRBV19 NA TRBJ2-3 NA
TGTGCCAGCTCGCCCACGGGACTAACAGATACGCAGTATTTT CASSPTGLTDTQYF TRBV18 once TRBJ2-3 TRBD2
TGCAGCGTCACCGGGACAGAAGGCTCACGGAACAATGAGCAGTTCTTC CSVTGTEGSRNNEQFF TRBV29-1 NA TRBJ2-1 TRBD1
TGTGCCAGCAGCGTTCAATCAGGGGGTACCCCGAACTATGGCTACACCTTC CASSVQSGGTPNYGYTF TRBV9 NA TRBJ1-2 TRBD1
TGCGCCAGCAGCTTGAACAGCTGGAACACTGAAGCTTTCTTT CASSLNSWNTEAFF TRBV5-1 NA TRBJ1-1 NA
TGCGCCAGCAGCCTAACCGACAGAAATGAGCAGTTCTTC CASSLTDRNEQFF TRBV5-1 once TRBJ2-1 NA
TGTGCCAGCAGCTTAAAGGGGGCGAATGAAGCTTTCTTT CASSLKGANEAFF TRBV7-2 NA TRBJ1-1 TRBD1
TGTGCCAGCCTGGACGGGGGGCGCGGAAGGACTGAAGCTTTCTTT CASLDGGRGRTEAFF TRBV7-9 NA TRBJ1-1 NA
TGTGTCAGTAGTATGGGTCAGCGAAGCACAGATACGCAGTATTTT CVSSMGQRSTDTQYF TRBV19 NA TRBJ2-3 NA
TGTGCCAGCAGTTACTCCCCCGATTCACCCAGCGAGCAGTACTTC CASSYSPDSPSEQYF TRBV6-5 NA TRBJ2-7 NA
TGTGCCAGCAGCCCAGGACAGGGTGGCACAGATACGCAGTATTTT CASSPGQGGTDTQYF TRBV5-8 NA TRBJ2-3 TRBD1
TGTGCCAGCAGCCCCAAGAACACTGAAGCTTTCTTT CASSPKNTEAFF TRBV7-9 NA TRBJ1-1 NA
TGTGCCAGCCAAAATAGGGGTGGGGTTGAAAAACTGTTTTTT CASQNRGGVEKLFF TRBV19 NA TRBJ1-4 NA
TGTGCCAGCAGCTTAGGGCCTGGGCTCTACGAGCAGTACTTC CASSLGPGLYEQYF TRBV11-2 NA TRBJ2-7 NA
TGTGCTAGCAGACGTCAGGGGTTCCCTAATGAAAAACTGTTTTTT CASRRQGFPNEKLFF TRBV6-5 NA TRBJ1-4 NA
TGCGCCAGCAGCCAAGACCCTGGACAGGGGTATAACTATGGCTACACCTTC CASSQDPGQGYNYGYTF TRBV4-3 NA TRBJ1-2 TRBD1
TGTGCCAGCAGTGGAGGACAGTACCAAGAGACCCAGTACTTC CASSGGQYQETQYF TRBV2 NA TRBJ2-5 NA
TGCGCCAGCAGCCAAGGACAGTCAAAATATGGCTACACCTTC CASSQGQSKYGYTF TRBV5-1 NA TRBJ1-2 NA
TGTGCCAGCAGTTTCACTAGCTTTGGGTACAATGAGCAGTTCTTC CASSFTSFGYNEQFF TRBV27 NA TRBJ2-1 NA
TGTGCCAGTAGTTCGGGGACAGGGAAGGGTCAGCCCCAGCATTTT CASSSGTGKGQPQHF TRBV19 NA TRBJ1-5 TRBD1
TGTGCCAGTAGTGTGGACAGGGTCAATCAGCCCCAGCATTTT CASSVDRVNQPQHF TRBV19 NA TRBJ1-5 TRBD1
TGTGCCAGCAGCTTAGTGGTCGGCTACGAGCAGTACTTC CASSLVVGYEQYF TRBV7-9 NA TRBJ2-7 NA
TGTGCCAGTAGGCCAGGGGGTAATAGCAATCAGCCCCAGCATTTT CASRPGGNSNQPQHF TRBV19 NA TRBJ1-5 TRBD1
TGTGCCAGCAACAAACCGGCAAACGGGGGGGAGCAGTACTTC CASNKPANGGEQYF TRBV28 NA TRBJ2-7 TRBD2
TGTGCCAGTAGTATGGGACAGGGGGCGGCAGATACGCAGTATTTT CASSMGQGAADTQYF TRBV19 NA TRBJ2-3 TRBD1
TGCAGTGCTAGTGAGATGGGCTACACCTTC CSASEMGYTF TRBV20-1 NA TRBJ1-2 NA
TGTGCCACAAGGGCAGGGGAGAGGGGCTATGGCTACACCTTC CATRAGERGYGYTF TRBV15 NA TRBJ1-2 NA
TGTGCCAGCAGTTACCGGGGACAGGGGCAGGAGACCCAGTACTTC CASSYRGQGQETQYF TRBV6-5 once TRBJ2-5 TRBD1
TGCGCCAGCAGCTTGGGTGGAGGGAGGGGCCAAGAGACCCAGTACTTC CASSLGGGRGQETQYF TRBV5-1 once TRBJ2-5 TRBD2
TGTGCCAGCATCGAAAAGGGGGCAGCTTTCACCGGGGAGCTGTTTTTT CASIEKGAAFTGELFF TRBV28 NA TRBJ2-2 TRBD1
TGTGCCAGCAGCTTAGTCGGGGGGCCGGGGACCCAGTACTTC CASSLVGGPGTQYF TRBV7-2 NA TRBJ2-5 NA
TGCGCCAGCAGCCTCGGGTCGGCGGTCTATGGCTACACCTTC CASSLGSAVYGYTF TRBV5-1 NA TRBJ1-2 NA